The clone carrying this T cell receptor (beta chain) was found once. These data are taken from a study of blood T cell repertoires in COVID-19. Study information: From T cells, B-cell-depleted T cells, or PBMCs came the material, which was cDNA or gDNA.

As processed by the authors: Amplified reference gene primers provided the basis for estimating nucleated cell counts. Data came from immunoSEQ multiplex PCR; TCRdb stores just in-frame clones and leaves some out. V, J and clone size were drawn from that table, and D and trimming were deduced from the DNA. The table has some 270,000 clones, around 89% seen once. Recruited during active infection, patients (from Seattle) were subsequently followed longitudinally. The germline V gene encodes CDR1 SGHTA and CDR2 FQGNSA. Trimming cost V 5 bases and J 10 bases; bases outside gene matches: 9. The CDR3 consists of 15 residues.

The material sequenced was peripheral blood. V gene TRBV7-2 combines with J gene TRBJ1-6, with TRBD1 identical over 9 bases. The receptor's source is a woman aged 55-70 years with COVID-19, enrolled during active disease. The DNA of the CDR3 is TGTGCCAGCAGCAACACAGACAGGGGGGGCTCACCCCTCCACTTT. Encoded protein: CASSNTDRGGSPLHF. The full variable domain, rest sourced from reference TRBV7-2 and TRBJ1-6, is GAGVSQSPSNKVTEKGKDVELRCDPISGHTALYWYRQSLGQGLEFLIYFQGNSAPDKSGLPSDRFSAERTGGSVSTLTIQRTQQEDSAVYLCASSNTDRGGSPLHFGNGTRLTVT.